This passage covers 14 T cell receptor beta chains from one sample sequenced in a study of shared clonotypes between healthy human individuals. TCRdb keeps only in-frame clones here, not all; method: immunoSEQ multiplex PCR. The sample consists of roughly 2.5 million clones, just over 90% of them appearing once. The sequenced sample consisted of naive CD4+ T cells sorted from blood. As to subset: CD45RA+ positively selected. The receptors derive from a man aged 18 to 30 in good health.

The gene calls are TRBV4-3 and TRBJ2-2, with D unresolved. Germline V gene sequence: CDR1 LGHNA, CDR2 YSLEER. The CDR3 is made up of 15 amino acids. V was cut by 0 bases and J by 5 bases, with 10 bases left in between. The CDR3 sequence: CASSQDLSPTGELFF. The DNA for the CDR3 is TGCGCCAGCAGCCAAGATCTTAGCCCGACCGGGGAGCTGTTTTTT.

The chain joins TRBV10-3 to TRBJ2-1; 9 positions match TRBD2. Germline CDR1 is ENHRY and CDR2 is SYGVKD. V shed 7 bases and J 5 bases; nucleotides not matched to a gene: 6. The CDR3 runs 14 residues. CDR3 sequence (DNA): TGTGCCATCAATTTGGGACTAGCTGACAATGAGCAGTTCTTC. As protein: CAINLGLADNEQFF.

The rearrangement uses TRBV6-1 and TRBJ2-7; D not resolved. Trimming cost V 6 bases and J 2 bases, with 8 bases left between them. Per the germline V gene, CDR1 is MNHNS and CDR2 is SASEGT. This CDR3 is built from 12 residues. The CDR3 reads CASSRSPYEQYF. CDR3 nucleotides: TGTGCCAGCAGCAGGAGTCCCTACGAGCAGTACTTC.

The CDR3 sequence is CASSYGPGTSGTTGELFF. The CDR3, as DNA: TGTGCCAGCAGCTACGGACCCGGGACTAGCGGAACCACCGGGGAGCTGTTTTTT. The chain couples TRBV5-5 to TRBJ2-2; TRBD2 matches at 11 bases. This CDR3 spans 18 amino acids. The germline V gene encodes CDR1 SGHKS and CDR2 YYEKEE (reference sequence). Germline trimming cut 3 bases from V and 4 bases from J; bases unmatched to any gene: 11.

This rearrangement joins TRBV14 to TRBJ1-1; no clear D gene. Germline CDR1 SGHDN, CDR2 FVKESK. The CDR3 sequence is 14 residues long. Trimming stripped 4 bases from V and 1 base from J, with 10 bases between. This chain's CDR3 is CASSPVDWNTEAFF. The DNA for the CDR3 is TGTGCCAGCAGCCCAGTCGACTGGAACACTGAAGCTTTCTTT.

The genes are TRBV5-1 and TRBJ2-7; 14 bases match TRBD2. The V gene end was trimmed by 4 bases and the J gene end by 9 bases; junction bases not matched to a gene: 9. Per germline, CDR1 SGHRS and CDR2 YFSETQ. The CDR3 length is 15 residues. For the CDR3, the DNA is TGCGCCAGCAGCCCCGGGACTAGCGGGGGAATCGCGCAGTACTTC. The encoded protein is CASSPGTSGGIAQYF.

The CDR3 nucleotides read TGCGCCAGCAGCCCACCCGCAGCAGACGAGCAGTACTTC. The encoded protein is CASSPPAADEQYF. The chain joins TRBV5-1 to TRBJ2-7; D not certain. There are 13 residues in the CDR3. V lost 4 bases to trimming and J lost 5 bases, with 13 bases between them. Germline CDR1 and CDR2: SGHRS and YFSETQ.

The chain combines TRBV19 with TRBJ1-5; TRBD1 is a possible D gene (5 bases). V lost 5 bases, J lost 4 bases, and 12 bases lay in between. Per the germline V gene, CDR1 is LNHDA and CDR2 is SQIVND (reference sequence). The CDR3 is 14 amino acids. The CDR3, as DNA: TGTGCCAGTAGTGTTCGGGGGGGAAATCAGCCCCAGCATTTT. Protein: CASSVRGGNQPQHF.

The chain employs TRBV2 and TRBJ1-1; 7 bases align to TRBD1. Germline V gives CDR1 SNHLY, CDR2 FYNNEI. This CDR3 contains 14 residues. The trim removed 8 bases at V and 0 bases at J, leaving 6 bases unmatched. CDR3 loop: CASGGTGVNTEAFF. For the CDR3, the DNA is TGTGCCAGCGGTGGCACAGGGGTGAACACTGAAGCTTTCTTT.

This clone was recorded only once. CDR3 region: CASSLAGLNYGYTF. The CDR3 DNA follows: TGCGCCAGCAGCTTGGCAGGGTTAAACTATGGCTACACCTTC. The V call is TRBV5-1, the J call TRBJ1-2; D might be TRBD1 (5 bases). Deletions cut 0 bases from V and 2 bases from J, with 8 bases between. Per the germline V gene, CDR1 is SGHRS and CDR2 is YFSETQ. This CDR3 region has 14 residues.

CDR3: CASSSFGNTGLVRLNEQFF. CDR3 coding DNA: TGTGCCAGCAGCTCCTTTGGTAATACCGGACTAGTTCGGCTAAATGAGCAGTTCTTC. This chain links TRBV11-2 with TRBJ2-1, with 7 bases fitting TRBD2. The V gene end was trimmed by 4 bases and the J gene end by 7 bases; junction bases not matched to a gene: 22. This CDR3 has 19 amino acids. Germline CDR1 is SGHAT and CDR2 is FQNNGV.

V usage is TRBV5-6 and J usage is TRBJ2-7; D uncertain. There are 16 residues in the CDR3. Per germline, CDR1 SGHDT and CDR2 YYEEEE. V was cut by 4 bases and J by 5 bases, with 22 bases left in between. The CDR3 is CASSGDLAVVGNEQYF. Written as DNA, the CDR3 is TGTGCCAGCAGCGGTGATTTAGCAGTGGTTGGCAACGAGCAGTACTTC.

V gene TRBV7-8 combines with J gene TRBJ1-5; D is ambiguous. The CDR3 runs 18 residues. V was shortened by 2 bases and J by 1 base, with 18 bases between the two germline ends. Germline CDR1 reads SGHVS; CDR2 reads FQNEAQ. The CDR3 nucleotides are TGTGCCAGCAGCTTAAATCCCGACCCTCGGCTGAGCAATCAGCCCCAGCATTTT. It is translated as CASSLNPDPRLSNQPQHF.

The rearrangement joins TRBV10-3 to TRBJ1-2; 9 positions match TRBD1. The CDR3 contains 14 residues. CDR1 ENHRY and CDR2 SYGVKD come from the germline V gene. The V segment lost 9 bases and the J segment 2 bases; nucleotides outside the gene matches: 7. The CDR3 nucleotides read TGTGCCATGCTAAGTGGGACAGGGAACTATGGCTACACCTTC. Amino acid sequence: CAMLSGTGNYGYTF.